This T cell receptor (beta chain) emerged from a study of beta chain features in type 1 diabetes. General study results and limits: The study found moderately but significantly shorter TCRB CDR3s in all four CD4+ subsets of Type 1 diabetes patients. When VDJ junctions were examined, type 1 diabetes patients showed fewer insertions and more deletions.

Reverse transcription of all isolated RNA meant that expressed TCRB transcripts were sequenced. The assay was immunoSEQ multiplex PCR, and TCRdb's table has in-frame clones only and misses some. Here the sample spans some 220,000 clones, about 11% being singletons. The CDR3 is 16 amino acids. V was pared by 5 bases and J by 6 bases, with 12 bases of the junction left unmatched. Germline V CDR1 and CDR2: SGHAT, FQNNGV. All of the sorted populations showed purity greater than 95%. This clone was seen more than once but under ten times. Its target is not known. This receptor was obtained from a man younger than 35 in good health. What was sequenced was central memory CD4+ T cells from blood. J is TRBJ2-5 and V is TRBV11-2; 10 bases line up with TRBD2. DNA for the CDR3: TGTGCCAGCAGCGGTGCACAGCGGGAGGGTGGAAAGACCCAGTACTTC. This sequence encodes CASSGAQREGGKTQYF.